The 27 T cell receptor beta chains presented below share a single source sample, sequenced in a study of T-cell reconstitution after alpha-beta-depleted transplantation in children. Unique molecular identifiers were incorporated when the TCRbeta library was constructed. Each CDR3 protein gets one entry after TCRdb re-called the PCR reads with MiXCR. In the table there are approximately 390,000 distinct CDR3 sequences, approximately 10% of which are singletons. Specimen: PBMCs from the stem cell graft donor, collected from the stem cell graft. These TCRs come from a human donor who donated a stem cell graft to a child with acute myeloid leukemia.

This clonotype was seen a handful of times. The junction and the germline gene differ at one end; a read error may be behind it. CDR3 protein: CASSLTEGQRDTRYF. In nucleotides, the CDR3 is TGTGCCAGCAGCTTAACCGAGGGCCAAAGAGATACGCGGTATTTT. The genes are TRBV7-2 and TRBJ2-3; weak D call: TRBD2 (5 bases). In germline, CDR1 is SGHTA, CDR2 FQGNSA. CDR3 length equals 15 residues.

In this sample, this clonotype turned up a few times. This chain uses TRBV7-9 with TRBJ1-1, with D possibly matching TRBD1 (5 bases). CDR1 SEHNR and CDR2 FQNEAQ come from the germline V gene (reference sequence). Trimming took 5 bases from V and 2 from J, leaving 18 bases between them. The CDR3 length is 16 residues. Here the CDR3 DNA reads TGTGCCAGCAGCCCCGCCGTTGGGGCCGGAAACACTGAAGCTTTCTTT. Translated, it gives CASSPAVGAGNTEAFF.

The gene calls are TRBV6-1 and TRBJ2-1; no definite D call. CDR1 MNHNS and CDR2 SASEGT come from the germline V gene. V gave up 11 bases and J gave up 0 bases, with 11 bases separating them. The length of the CDR3 is 13 residues. CDR3 in amino acids: CAGRRSSYNEQFF. CDR3 nucleotides: TGTGCCGGACGACGAAGCTCCTACAATGAGCAGTTCTTC.

The chain has TRBV10-3 and TRBJ1-5; no clear D. Trimming stripped 10 bases from V and 0 bases from J, with 10 bases between. CDR3 length: 13 residues. The germline CDR1 and CDR2 sequences are ENHRY and SYGVKD. The DNA for the CDR3 is TGTGCCACGACGGATAATAGCAATCAGCCCCAGCATTTT. Protein sequence: CATTDNSNQPQHF.

At least ten counts were recorded for this clonotype. V and J are TRBV20-1 and TRBJ2-3; D remains unclear. Between the trimmed V and J ends, which lost 0 bases and 4 bases, there was a span of 5 bases. The V gene's germline CDR1 is DFQATT and CDR2 SNEGSKA (reference sequence). The CDR3 length is 12 residues. This CDR3 reads CSARDQADTQYF. CDR3 nucleotides: TGCAGTGCTAGAGATCAAGCAGATACGCAGTATTTT.

The rearrangement uses TRBV12-3 or TRBV12-4 and TRBJ1-4; D might be TRBD1 (5 bases). V shed 8 bases and J shed 3 bases, with 16 bases lying between them. The CDR3 sequence is 15 residues long. The chain's CDR3 is CASQEGGAPNEKLFF. In DNA, the CDR3 is TGTGCCAGCCAAGAAGGAGGGGCCCCTAATGAAAAACTGTTTTTT.

The rearrangement joins TRBV20-1 to TRBJ2-3, with D tentatively TRBD2 (6 bases). From germline, CDR1 is DFQATT and CDR2 SNEGSKA (reference sequence). V dropped 3 bases and J dropped 2 bases, with 15 bases sitting between them. The CDR3 has 15 amino acids. The CDR3 DNA sequence: TGCAGTGCTAGTAGCGGTAGCGGTCACACAGATACGCAGTATTTT. It specifies CSASSGSGHTDTQYF.

The genes are TRBV19 and TRBJ1-5; D possibly corresponds to TRBD1 (5 bases). The CDR3 extends over 13 amino acids. From germline, CDR1 is LNHDA and CDR2 SQIVND (reference sequence). The CDR3: CATVSDSSQPQHF. In nucleotides, the CDR3 is TGTGCTACAGTATCTGACAGCTCTCAGCCCCAGCATTTT.

The table lists this clonotype with a few counts. V is TRBV7-8 and J is TRBJ2-1, with TRBD2 matching over 9 bases. CDR1 SGHVS and CDR2 FQNEAQ come from the germline V gene. The CDR3 is 16 amino acids. Trimming at V came to 3 bases and at J to 3 bases, leaving 6 bases not matched to a gene. In DNA form, the CDR3 reads TGTGCCAGCAGCTTCTTCGCGGGAGGGGGCTACAATGAGCAGTTCTTC. This codes for CASSFFAGGGYNEQFF. The full variable domain, completed using reference TRBV7-8 and TRBJ2-1, is GAGVSQSPRYKVAKRGQDVALRCDPISGHVSLFWYQQALGQGPEFLTYFQNEAQLDKSGLPSDRFFAERPEGSVSTLKIQRTQQEDSAVYLCASSFFAGGGYNEQFFGPGTRLTVL.

V and J are TRBV12-3 or TRBV12-4 and TRBJ2-2; TRBD2 agrees at 7 bases. The CDR3 spans 16 residues. V shed 3 bases and J 2 bases; nucleotides not matched to a gene: 6. For the CDR3, the DNA is TGTGCCAGCAGTTTTTGGGCGGGAGTAAACACCGGGGAGCTGTTTTTT. Translation: CASSFWAGVNTGELFF.

This clonotype was observed at least ten times. In DNA, the CDR3 is TGTGCCAGCATCCCACACCCGGGACTAGCGAGGGGGAACACCGGGGAGCTGTTTTTT. Translation gives CASIPHPGLARGNTGELFF. The rearrangement links TRBV28 to TRBJ2-2; 10 positions match TRBD2. The germline V gene encodes CDR1 MDHEN and CDR2 SYDVKM. There are 19 residues in the CDR3. Trimming cost V 7 bases and J 1 base; bases outside gene matches: 15.

The V and J genes are TRBV4-1 and TRBJ2-1; D is unclear. The CDR3 has 13 amino acids. CDR1 MGHRA and CDR2 YSYEKL come from the germline V gene. V was shortened by 2 bases and J by 0 bases, with 2 bases between the two germline ends. CDR3 protein: CASSQISYNEQFF. CDR3 coding DNA: TGCGCCAGCAGCCAAATCTCCTACAATGAGCAGTTCTTC.

This clonotype has more than one count but fewer than ten. The rearrangement joins TRBV5-1 to TRBJ1-6; D not certain. The V gene lost 3 bases and the J gene lost 8 bases, with 6 bases spanning the gap. The CDR3 has 12 residues. The germline CDR1 and CDR2 sequences are SGHRS and YFSETQ. The DNA of the CDR3 is TGCGCCAGCAGCTCCGAAGATTCACCCCTCCACTTT. Residues: CASSSEDSPLHF.

The chain employs TRBV11-2 and TRBJ2-2, with 8 bases aligning to TRBD1. The CDR3 extends over 15 amino acids. The junction had 6 bases not matched to a gene; V was cut back by 5 bases and J by 4 bases. The germline V gene has CDR1 SGHAT and CDR2 FQNNGV. The CDR3, as DNA: TGTGCCAGCAGCCCAACAGGGGGAGTCACCGGGGAGCTGTTTTTT. This translates into CASSPTGGVTGELFF.

The chain recombines TRBV29-1 with TRBJ2-5; 7 nucleotides align to TRBD2. Unmatched junction bases numbered 17, after V lost 7 bases and J lost 0 bases. Germline V gives CDR1 SQVTM, CDR2 ANQGSEA. The CDR3 runs 17 residues. DNA for the CDR3: TGCAGCGGCATCGGGGCTAGCGGAAGAATATACCAAGAGACCCAGTACTTC. Encoded protein: CSGIGASGRIYQETQYF.

This chain links TRBV6-1 with TRBJ1-2, with TRBD1 identical over 9 bases. The CDR3 has 14 residues. Germline CDR1 and CDR2: MNHNS and SASEGT. After removal of 7 bases from V and 3 bases from J, the junction contained 6 bases not matched to a gene. The CDR3 spells CASTQQGADYGYTF. DNA for the CDR3: TGTGCCAGCACCCAACAGGGGGCAGACTATGGCTACACCTTC.

The chain employs TRBV12-3 or TRBV12-4 and TRBJ2-5; 9 bases map to TRBD1. The CDR3 runs 15 residues. V lost 6 bases and J lost 2; bases outside the gene matches: 7. CDR3 sequence (DNA): TGTGCCAGCAGCCCTTCCGACAGGGGGCAAGAGACCCAGTACTTC. Translation: CASSPSDRGQETQYF.

V usage is TRBV20-1 and J usage is TRBJ2-3; TRBD2 aligns across 10 bases. Germline V gene lookup returns CDR1 DFQATT and CDR2 SNEGSKA (reference sequence). Trimming removed 2 bases from V and 1 base from J; junction bases left unmatched: 6. The CDR3 is 16 amino acids. CDR3 sequence (DNA): TGCAGTGCTAGAACGACTAGCGGGTTTCGCACAGATACGCAGTATTTT. It is translated as CSARTTSGFRTDTQYF.

The chain combines TRBV7-2 with TRBJ2-1, with 7 positions matching TRBD1. Unmatched junction bases numbered 12, after V lost 2 bases and J lost 8 bases. The CDR3 totals 16 residues. Germline CDR1 and CDR2: SGHTA and FQGNSA. This chain's CDR3 is CASSLSWARGQHEQFF. The CDR3 coding sequence is TGTGCCAGCAGCTTAAGTTGGGCGAGGGGACAGCATGAGCAGTTCTTC.

This clonotype was seen repeatedly, ten times or more. The chain uses TRBV20-1 and TRBJ2-1; 10 positions match TRBD2. V trimming: 6 bases; J trimming: 7 bases; junction bases outside the gene matches: 12. Germline-derived CDR1 and CDR2 are DFQATT and SNEGSKA (reference sequence). This CDR3 comprises 15 residues. Here the CDR3 reads CSAHSSSGRTNEQFF. The CDR3 DNA reads as TGCAGTGCCCATTCCTCTAGCGGGAGAACGAATGAGCAGTTCTTC.

This clonotype was seen a handful of times. V usage is TRBV7-9 and J usage is TRBJ2-3, with TRBD2 identical over 8 bases. V shed 3 bases, J shed 2 bases, and the junction held 7 bases outside the gene matches. CDR1 and CDR2 (germline): SEHNR, FQNEAQ (reference sequence). CDR3 size: 16 residues. CDR3 sequence reads: CASSLYSGGHTDTQYF. The CDR3 DNA reads TGTGCCAGCAGCTTGTACAGCGGGGGACACACAGATACGCAGTATTTT.

This clonotype was seen ten or more times. The chain links TRBV12-3 or TRBV12-4 to TRBJ2-3, with D possibly matching TRBD1 (5 bases). The CDR3 has 14 amino acids. Trimming took off 7 bases at V and 0 bases at J, with 11 bases between the two ends. The CDR3, as DNA: TGTGCCAGCAACTCAGGGTCTAGCACAGATACGCAGTATTTT. Amino acid sequence: CASNSGSSTDTQYF.

This clonotype was picked up many times. The V and J genes are TRBV10-3 and TRBJ2-7, with D unclear. The CDR3 totals 13 residues. V was clipped by 3 bases and J by 0 bases, with 6 bases between them. In germline, CDR1 is ENHRY, CDR2 SYGVKD. CDR3 loop: CAISDANSYEQYF. Here the CDR3 DNA reads TGTGCCATCAGTGATGCGAACTCCTACGAGCAGTACTTC.

This clonotype was detected a few times. The CDR3 spells CASHKTGGGGAGELFF. The CDR3 region has the DNA TGTGCCAGCCACAAAACCGGGGGGGGAGGGGCCGGGGAGCTGTTTTTT. This chain links TRBV25-1 with TRBJ2-2; 8 bases line up with TRBD2. V gave up 8 bases and J gave up 6 bases; unmatched junction bases: 14. The CDR3 contains 16 residues. CDR1 is MGHDK, CDR2 SYGVNS, per germline.

The chain combines TRBV12-3 or TRBV12-4 with TRBJ1-4, with D unclear. Trimming shortened V by 3 bases and J by 5 bases, and 13 bases separated the two germline ends. This CDR3 has 15 amino acids. The CDR3: CASSLGSRRNEKLFF. CDR3 bases: TGTGCCAGCAGTTTGGGTAGCCGGAGAAATGAAAAACTGTTTTTT.

This clonotype was observed at least ten times. The CDR3 nucleotides read TGCGCCAGCAGAGATCGGACTAGCGGGTACGAGCAGTACTTC. Translated, it gives CASRDRTSGYEQYF. The rearrangement uses TRBV5-1 and TRBJ2-7; 11 nucleotides align to TRBD2. CDR1 and CDR2 (germline): SGHRS, YFSETQ. J was trimmed by 4 bases and V by 5 bases; bases with no gene match: 5. The CDR3 is 14 amino acids.

The chain is built from TRBV6-6 and TRBJ2-5, with D perhaps being TRBD1 or TRBD2 (5 bases each). Germline CDR1 and CDR2: MNHNY and SVGAGI (reference sequence). V gave up 2 bases and J gave up 9 bases, with 10 bases separating them. The CDR3 is 12 amino acids. This CDR3 is CASSYRGGSQYF. In DNA, the CDR3 is TGTGCCAGCAGTTACAGGGGCGGGTCCCAGTACTTC.